Below are 11 T cell receptor beta chains sequenced from a single sample in a study of Ad26.COV2.S vaccination and SARS-CoV-2 variants. The treatment denotes: around 19 received Ad26.COV2.S at low or high dose, single or two shots; several received placebo; per-sample allocation not given. Sampling occurred on day 63 after the first vaccine or placebo injection. Here immunoSEQ multiplex PCR was the method, and the copy in TCRdb shows in-frame clones only, minus some. The sample carries 350,000 to 500,000 clones, over 75% recorded once. The input for sequencing was peripheral blood, taken in a trial of Ad26.COV2.S vaccine versus placebo. Source of these receptors: a person between 18 and 60 years old who received the Ad26.COV2.S COVID-19 vaccine or a placebo.

About this clone itself: One end of the junction is discordant with germline, which a read error may explain. CDR3: CASSYGGQGAPYGHTF. The CDR3 coding sequence is TGTGCCAGCAGTTACGGGGGACAGGGGGCTCCCTATGGCCACACCTTC. J is TRBJ1-2 and V is TRBV6-5, with 12 bases matching TRBD1. There are 16 residues in the CDR3. Germline values: CDR1 MNHEY, CDR2 SVGAGI.

V and J are TRBV6-2 or TRBV6-3 and TRBJ1-5, with TRBD1 as a possible D gene (6 bases). Trimming removed 6 bases at V and 5 bases at J, with 11 bases between. Germline V gives CDR1 MNHEY, CDR2 SVGEGT. The CDR3 loop spans 13 amino acids. The CDR3 reads CASSRDKYQPQHF. For the CDR3, the DNA is TGTGCCAGCAGCCGGGACAAATATCAGCCCCAGCATTTT.

This chain connects TRBV24-1 to TRBJ2-5; 7 bases agree with TRBD2. The CDR3 totals 13 residues. Germline CDR1 and CDR2: KGHDR and SFDVKD. V dropped 7 bases and J dropped 2; count of bases not matched to a gene: 3. The CDR3 sequence is CATRSSGQETQYF. CDR3 nucleotide sequence: TGTGCCACCAGGTCTAGCGGACAAGAGACCCAGTACTTC.

This clone was seen once. The identical CDR3 is also encoded by other nucleotide sequences in the sample. The chain carries TRBV11-2 and TRBJ2-1; 7 bases agree with TRBD2. The CDR3 contains 14 residues. V lost 1 base to trimming and J lost 3 bases; unmatched junction nucleotides: 0. The germline gives CDR1 SGHAT, CDR2 FQNNGV. The CDR3 loop is CASSLAGGYNEQFF. The CDR3 DNA reads TGTGCCAGCAGCTTAGCGGGGGGCTACAATGAGCAGTTCTTC.

The V and J genes are TRBV7-8 and TRBJ1-5; 10 bases line up with TRBD1. The CDR3 consists of 14 residues. Germline V gene lookup returns CDR1 SGHVS and CDR2 FQNEAQ. V gave up 5 bases and J gave up 7 bases; unmatched junction bases: 5. The CDR3 protein is CASSGGTGEQPQHF. CDR3 nucleotide sequence: TGTGCCAGCAGCGGAGGGACAGGGGAACAGCCCCAGCATTTT.

The rearrangement joins TRBV19 to TRBJ2-3; 13 bases agree with TRBD2. CDR3 length equals 15 residues. Trimming took 9 bases from V and 4 from J; bases not matched to a gene: 7. CDR1 and CDR2 (germline): LNHDA, SQIVND (reference sequence). CDR3 in DNA: TGTGCCAGCAGGTCAGGACTAGCGGGGGCAGATACGCAGTATTTT. Translated: CASRSGLAGADTQYF.

The rearrangement joins TRBV25-1 to TRBJ1-1; D may be TRBD1 (6 bases). V gave up 1 base and J gave up 4 bases, with 10 bases separating them. Germline V gene data show CDR1 as MGHDK and CDR2 as SYGVNS. CDR3 length equals 14 residues. The CDR3 loop is CASSESGVLTEAFF. The CDR3 region has the DNA TGTGCCAGCAGTGAATCAGGGGTACTCACTGAAGCTTTCTTT. The full variable domain, completed using reference TRBV25-1 and TRBJ1-1, is EADIYQTPRYLVIGTGKKITLECSQTMGHDKMYWYQQDPGMELHLIHYSYGVNSTEKGDLSSESTVSRIRTEHFPLTLESARPSHTSQYLCASSESGVLTEAFFGQGTRLTVV.

This clone occurred a few times. J is TRBJ2-3 and V is TRBV3-1 (or the pseudogene TRBV3-2); D may be TRBD1 or TRBD2 (7 bases each). Germline assignment: CDR1 LGHDT and CDR2 YNNKEL (reference sequence). The CDR3 runs 16 residues. Trimming took off 5 bases at V and 0 bases at J, with 15 bases between the two ends. This CDR3 is CASSAWEGASTDTQYF. In nucleotides, the CDR3 is TGTGCCAGCAGCGCCTGGGAGGGGGCTAGCACAGATACGCAGTATTTT.

This clone was counted once. This CDR3 reads CATRQGLNYGYTF. As DNA, the CDR3 is TGTGCCACCCGACAGGGCTTGAACTATGGCTACACCTTC. The chain couples TRBV28 to TRBJ1-2; 7 bases line up with TRBD1. V gave up 10 bases and J gave up 2 bases; unmatched junction bases: 7. Germline V gene data show CDR1 as MDHEN and CDR2 as SYDVKM. The CDR3 totals 13 residues.

The chain employs TRBV28 and TRBJ2-4; 10 nucleotides align to TRBD2. The junction had 7 bases not matched to a gene; V was cut back by 7 bases and J by 1 base. There are 16 residues in the CDR3. In germline, CDR1 is MDHEN, CDR2 SYDVKM. Here the CDR3 reads CASTPDSGGAKNIQYF. The CDR3 region has the DNA TGTGCCAGCACCCCCGATAGCGGGGGGGCCAAAAACATTCAGTACTTC.

The count of this clone is one. The chain carries TRBV19 and TRBJ2-1; 8 nucleotides agree with TRBD2. Trimming took 1 base from V and 7 from J; bases not matched to a gene: 3. The germline V gene encodes CDR1 LNHDA and CDR2 SQIVND (reference sequence). The CDR3 spans 14 residues. The CDR3 is CASSIAGGRNEQFF. The CDR3 DNA follows: TGTGCCAGTAGTATAGCGGGGGGGCGGAATGAGCAGTTCTTC.